A selection of T cell receptor beta chains follows, all from one sample in a study of vaccination and CD4 T cells after COVID-19. Each CDR3 protein gets one entry after TCRdb re-called the PCR reads with MiXCR. The sample has roughly 17,000 distinct CDR3 sequences, approximately 55% seen once; the top ten hold roughly 9.1%. These TCRs are of unknown antigen specificity. The material sequenced was CD4+ T cells from blood, cultured in vitro. These receptors were taken from a human donor who had recovered from COVID-19. Both conserved end residues are part of each CDR3. The D gene is left open where the match is weak. A clone size is listed for some rows: how often the clone was seen (once, few, many), or a class if it is expanded.

>TRBJ2-7|-|TRBV5-1|-
CASSLAGHPDSYEQYF
TGCGCCAGCAGCTTGGCCGGGCACCCTGACTCCTACGAGCAGTACTTC
>TRBJ1-5|TRBD1|TRBV6-2/TRBV6-3|-
CASSYWPTGGEQPQHF
TGTGCCAGCAGTTACTGGCCGACAGGGGGCGAACAGCCCCAGCATTTT
>TRBJ2-7|-|TRBV7-7|-
CASSLGQGEVDEQYF
TGTGCCAGCAGCTTAGGGCAGGGAGAGGTGGACGAGCAGTACTTC
>TRBJ1-2|TRBD1|TRBV30|-
CAWYEQGADYGYTF
TGTGCCTGGTACGAACAGGGGGCGGACTATGGCTACACCTTC
>TRBJ1-1|-|TRBV10-1|-
CASSESQGRVTEAFF
TGCGCCAGCAGTGAGTCGCAGGGAAGAGTCACTGAAGCTTTCTTT
>TRBJ2-2|-|TRBV7-2|few
CASSLYTGELFF
TGTGCCAGCAGCTTGTACACCGGGGAGCTGTTTTTT
>TRBJ1-2|-|TRBV6-5|few
CASSYRGSGLTNYGYTF
TGTGCCAGCAGTTACCGGGGAAGCGGGCTGACTAACTATGGCTACACCTTC
>TRBJ2-3|-|TRBV2|-
CASSPGPRTDTQYF
TGTGCCAGCAGCCCGGGACCACGCACAGATACGCAGTATTTT
>TRBJ1-3|TRBD1|TRBV5-4|-
CASQRATGSGNTIYF
TGTGCCAGCCAACGCGCGACAGGGTCTGGAAACACCATATATTTT
>TRBJ2-5|-|TRBV27|few
CASRSGTQETQYF
TGTGCCAGCCGTTCAGGTACCCAAGAGACCCAGTACTTC
>TRBJ2-3|-|TRBV20-1|-
CSASVSTDTQYF
TGCAGTGCTAGCGTTAGCACAGATACGCAGTATTTT
>TRBJ2-7|-|TRBV5-1|-
CASSLAAEVYEQYF
TGCGCCAGCAGCTTGGCAGCGGAGGTCTACGAGCAGTACTTC
>TRBJ2-1|-|TRBV6-1|-
CASTEGNYNEQFF
TGTGCCAGCACGGAAGGGAATTACAATGAGCAGTTCTTC
>TRBJ2-7|TRBD1|TRBV6-1|-
CASRPGQTYEQYF
TGTGCCAGCAGGCCGGGACAGACCTACGAGCAGTACTTC
>TRBJ2-7|TRBD1|TRBV30|-
CAWSVMATGGEQYF
TGTGCCTGGAGTGTAATGGCCACAGGGGGCGAGCAGTACTTC
>TRBJ2-3|-|TRBV15|-
CATSRDRDTGTDTQYF
TGTGCCACCAGCAGGGATCGGGACACTGGCACAGATACGCAGTATTTT
>TRBJ2-3|-|TRBV18|-
CASHGQKAADTQYF
TGTGCCAGCCATGGACAGAAAGCAGCAGATACGCAGTATTTT
>TRBJ2-1|TRBD1|TRBV29-1|few
CSALPPGQGANEQFF
TGCAGCGCCCTGCCTCCGGGACAGGGGGCAAATGAGCAGTTCTTC
>TRBJ2-5|-|TRBV28|-
CASSYRVASPQETQYF
TGTGCCAGCAGTTACAGAGTAGCTTCACCCCAAGAGACCCAGTACTTC
>TRBJ2-7|TRBD1|TRBV7-2|-
CASSPTGAIYEQYF
TGTGCCAGCAGCCCTACAGGGGCGATCTACGAGCAGTACTTC
>TRBJ2-7|-|TRBV6-1|few
CASRGGLEQYF
TGTGCCAGCAGAGGGGGATTAGAGCAGTACTTC
>TRBJ2-2|-|TRBV19|few
CASSIHRLTGELFF
TGTGCCAGTAGTATTCACAGGCTCACCGGGGAGCTGTTTTTT
>TRBJ1-5|TRBD1|TRBV5-1|-
CASSESTGGNQPQHF
TGCGCCAGCAGCGAGTCGACAGGGGGTAATCAGCCCCAGCATTTT
>TRBJ1-2|-|TRBV12-3/TRBV12-4|few
CASRQSGQPRIKGYTF
TGTGCCAGCAGACAATCCGGGCAGCCTCGTATAAAGGGCTACACCTTC
>TRBJ1-2|-|TRBV11-2|few
CASSSSGGRGYTF
TGTGCCAGCAGCTCCTCCGGGGGAAGGGGCTACACCTTC
>TRBJ1-1|-|TRBV10-1|-
CASSPQVGTEAFF
TGCGCCAGCAGTCCCCAGGTTGGAACTGAAGCTTTCTTT
>TRBJ2-7|TRBD2|TRBV7-2|-
CASSDIGALAGSYEQYF
TGTGCCAGCAGCGATATAGGTGCGCTAGCGGGGTCCTACGAGCAGTACTTC